This TCR beta chain was observed in a study of CD8 T cells in Susac syndrome. As for this clonotype: Antigen: not known.

Study conclusions and caveats: As acknowledged by the study, its TCR sequencing and HLA analysis included a relatively small number of individuals.

With random hexamers, about 0.5 to 1 ug RNA was reverse transcribed. TCRdb re-derived calls from the immunoSEQ multiplex PCR reads in MiXCR, one entry per CDR3 protein. Of 110,000 or so distinct CDR3 sequences listed, around 92% are singletons. Sequencing of TCR beta covered CD8+ and CD4+ T cells obtained from blood. Stable or active relapsing-remitting multiple sclerosis, untreated and meeting revised McDonald criteria, defined the controls. Both CD4+ and CD8+ T cells were negatively isolated, and TEMRA cells underwent FACS enrichment. The sequencing sample was made of CD4+ T cells from PBMCs. This sequence originates from a human donor with multiple sclerosis.

The CDR3, as DNA: TGTGCCAGCAGTTTATCTAACTATGGCTACACCTTC. It codes for CASSLSNYGYTF. The rearrangement joins TRBV28 to TRBJ1-2; D gene ambiguous. CDR1 MDHEN and CDR2 SYDVKM come from the germline V gene. V lost 1 base and J lost 0, with 0 bases in between. The CDR3 loop spans 12 amino acids.